Given below is one T cell receptor (beta chain) in context. As yet, its antigen is unknown. Trimming shortened V by 6 bases and J by 5 bases, and 16 bases separated the two germline ends. CDR3 length: 14 residues. CDR1 and CDR2 (germline): MNHEY, SVGAGI. These data come from a study of persistence of HIV-infected CD4 T cells. Study background: Suppressive ART had lasted a median of 8 years.

Study outcomes and limitations: The rare CMV-responding cells with HIV-1 proviruses were not separately TCR-sequenced.

Stimulation used 10 ug/mL lysate from CMV-infected fibroblasts. CD40L-negative CD69-negative CD45RO-high memory CD4+ T cells were sorted as populations depleted of antigen-responding cells. Suppressive ART was started during chronic HIV-1 infection in these adults. Sequencing used immunoSEQ version 4 in survey mode. Measured with immunoSEQ multiplex PCR; TCRdb has only the in-frame clones, and not every one. Of 40,000 to 50,000 clones detected, about 80% appear once; the ten largest clones hold around 3%. The specimen was CD4+ T cells sorted from PBMCs after approximately 19-hour stimulation, collected from a patient who received antiretroviral therapy. The sequence was collected from an adult man with HIV who was CMV-seropositive. The rearrangement uses TRBV6-5 and TRBJ2-5, with D possibly being TRBD1 (6 bases). In DNA, the CDR3 is TGTGCCAGCAGAGACACACAGGGTTATGAGACCCAGTACTTC. This encodes CASRDTQGYETQYF.